This TCR beta chain was documented in a study of T cells in Graves' hyperthyroidism and ophthalmopathy. Study-level results: Separating ophthalmopathy from stable hyperthyroidism was achieved by a 13 V-J model. Within blood appeared most thyroid clonotypes that had expanded above 0.001.

Researchers amplified the TCR beta CDR3 regions from RNA transcripts. A first-round RT-PCR of the TCR CDR3 used the HTBI primer set. TCRdb used MiXCR to reprocess the multiplex PCR reads, holding one entry per CDR3 protein. The sample includes approximately 630,000 distinct CDR3 sequences, roughly 15% of them seen just once. Germline loops: CDR1 KGHSH, CDR2 LQKENI. The trim removed 2 bases at V and 4 bases at J, leaving 9 bases unmatched. The CDR3 contains 16 residues. This clonotype was recorded at least ten times. Its cognate antigen is unknown. Cells are PBMCs isolated from 10 ml of fresh blood. The receptor comes from a woman in her twenties or thirties with Graves' hyperthyroidism. Sequencing input: blood. The genes are TRBV18 and TRBJ2-3, with 7 bases matching TRBD2. The CDR3 sequence: CASSPEGREYPDTQYF. The CDR3 DNA sequence: TGTGCCAGCTCACCAGAGGGGCGGGAGTATCCAGATACGCAGTATTTT.